A selection of T cell receptor beta chains follows, all from one sample in a study of blood T cell repertoires in COVID-19. Generated by immunoSEQ multiplex PCR, the TCRdb table keeps only in-frame clones and is missing some. The sample consists of 150,000 to 190,000 clones, 80% to 90% of them appearing once. The sample taken for sequencing was PBMCs or T cells enriched from blood (not recorded which). Receptor source: a man aged 45-65 years who had recovered from COVID-19. CDR3s include the opening cysteine and the closing phenylalanine or tryptophan. The D gene is left open where the match is weak. The size of a clone is reported for some rows only, either as once, few or many, or as a class for expanded clones.

v_gene: TRBV9; abundance: .; j_gene: TRBJ1-3; d_gene: .; CDR3nt: TGTGCCAGCAGCGTACAGGCCCGCTCTGGAAACACCATATATTTT; CDR3aa: CASSVQARSGNTIYF
v_gene: TRBV9; abundance: .; j_gene: TRBJ1-1; d_gene: .; CDR3nt: TGTGCCAGCAGCGTACACGGCAGGGTGAACACTGAAGCTTTCTTT; CDR3aa: CASSVHGRVNTEAFF
v_gene: TRBV10-3; abundance: .; j_gene: TRBJ2-5; d_gene: .; CDR3nt: TGTGCCATCGGGGGCTGGGAACAAGAGACCCAGTACTTC; CDR3aa: CAIGGWEQETQYF
v_gene: TRBV14; abundance: .; j_gene: TRBJ1-3; d_gene: .; CDR3nt: TGTGCCAGCAGTCGGGGGAGGGCCCGCTCTGGAAACACCATATATTTT; CDR3aa: CASSRGRARSGNTIYF
v_gene: TRBV6-2/TRBV6-3; abundance: .; j_gene: TRBJ2-5; d_gene: .; CDR3nt: TGTGCCAGCAGTTACGCTGGGGGGCAAGAGACCCAGTACTTC; CDR3aa: CASSYAGGQETQYF
v_gene: TRBV19; abundance: few; j_gene: TRBJ2-7; d_gene: .; CDR3nt: TGTGCCAGTAGTATAGCGTGGGAGCGCGGGGTGGGCTCCTACGAGCAGTACTTC; CDR3aa: CASSIAWERGVGSYEQYF
v_gene: TRBV6-5; abundance: .; j_gene: TRBJ2-7; d_gene: .; CDR3nt: TGTGCCAGCAGTTCTTTTGGGGGGAACTACGAGCAGTACTTC; CDR3aa: CASSSFGGNYEQYF
v_gene: TRBV18; abundance: once; j_gene: TRBJ1-2; d_gene: .; CDR3nt: TGTGCCAGCTCACAAATTTGGTCCCCGAACAGGGAAGAGTTCTATGGCTACACCTTC; CDR3aa: CASSQIWSPNREEFYGYTF
v_gene: TRBV7-9; abundance: .; j_gene: TRBJ2-4; d_gene: TRBD1; CDR3nt: TGTGCCAGCAGCCTTGGGACAGGGGCTTATCTAGCCAAAAACATTCAGTACTTC; CDR3aa: CASSLGTGAYLAKNIQYF
v_gene: TRBV2; abundance: .; j_gene: TRBJ2-3; d_gene: TRBD2; CDR3nt: TGTGCCAGCAGTGGGCGGGGGGACGGCACAGATACGCAGTATTTT; CDR3aa: CASSGRGDGTDTQYF
v_gene: TRBV19; abundance: .; j_gene: TRBJ1-4; d_gene: TRBD1; CDR3nt: TGTGCCAGTAGCTCCGGACAGGGCGTCCCCAGGACGAGTGAAAAACTGTTTTTT; CDR3aa: CASSSGQGVPRTSEKLFF
v_gene: TRBV14; abundance: few; j_gene: TRBJ2-7; d_gene: TRBD1; CDR3nt: TGTGCCAGCAGCCAAGCCAGGGGGCCCCACGAGCAGTACTTC; CDR3aa: CASSQARGPHEQYF
v_gene: TRBV2; abundance: .; j_gene: TRBJ1-3; d_gene: .; CDR3nt: TGTGCCAGCAGTCTCGGTCCTTCTGGAAACACCATATATTTT; CDR3aa: CASSLGPSGNTIYF
v_gene: TRBV5-1; abundance: .; j_gene: TRBJ1-2; d_gene: .; CDR3nt: TGCGCCAGCAGCTCCACCGGGACACCTCTGACGTCCGGCTACACCTTC; CDR3aa: CASSSTGTPLTSGYTF
v_gene: TRBV30; abundance: .; j_gene: TRBJ2-7; d_gene: TRBD1; CDR3nt: TGTGTTGGGACAGGGGGATACGAGCAGTACTTC; CDR3aa: CVGTGGYEQYF
v_gene: TRBV6-5; abundance: few; j_gene: TRBJ2-4; d_gene: .; CDR3nt: TGTGCCAGCAGTTACTCGAGAGGGGGTAAAAACATTCAGTACTTC; CDR3aa: CASSYSRGGKNIQYF
v_gene: TRBV4-2; abundance: .; j_gene: TRBJ2-5; d_gene: .; CDR3nt: TGTGCCAGCAGCCAACCAGGGTTCCAAGAGACCCAGTACTTC; CDR3aa: CASSQPGFQETQYF
v_gene: TRBV19; abundance: .; j_gene: TRBJ2-7; d_gene: .; CDR3nt: TGTGCCAGTAGTATAGAGGGGGCCAGGGACGAGCAGTACTTC; CDR3aa: CASSIEGARDEQYF
v_gene: TRBV11-3; abundance: once; j_gene: TRBJ2-2; d_gene: .; CDR3nt: TGTGCCAGCAGCTTGATCAGAGGCACCGGGGAGCTGTTTTTT; CDR3aa: CASSLIRGTGELFF
v_gene: TRBV6-1; abundance: .; j_gene: TRBJ1-4; d_gene: TRBD1; CDR3nt: TGTGCCAGCAGTGAACTTGGCAGGGGGCGTATTGGAACTAATGAAAAACTGTTTTTT; CDR3aa: CASSELGRGRIGTNEKLFF
v_gene: TRBV7-7; abundance: .; j_gene: TRBJ2-1; d_gene: .; CDR3nt: TGTGCCAGCAGCTTAGAAAGAGAGGGCTTGCAGTTCTTC; CDR3aa: CASSLEREGLQFF
v_gene: TRBV12-5; abundance: .; j_gene: TRBJ1-5; d_gene: TRBD1; CDR3nt: TGTGCTAGTGGGACAGGGGCGTCTCAGCCCCAGCATTTT; CDR3aa: CASGTGASQPQHF
v_gene: TRBV29-1; abundance: .; j_gene: TRBJ2-7; d_gene: .; CDR3nt: TGCAGCGCGCGGACAGATGGCTCCTACGAGCAGTACTTC; CDR3aa: CSARTDGSYEQYF
v_gene: TRBV1; abundance: .; j_gene: TRBJ2-1; d_gene: .; CDR3nt: TGCACCAGCAGCCAAGATCTCGACAGGTATATCAATGAGCAGTTCTTC; CDR3aa: CTSSQDLDRYINEQFF
v_gene: TRBV30; abundance: once; j_gene: TRBJ2-5; d_gene: TRBD2; CDR3nt: TGTGCCTGGAGTGTACCATCGGGACTAGACCAAGAGACCCAGTACTTC; CDR3aa: CAWSVPSGLDQETQYF
v_gene: TRBV2; abundance: .; j_gene: TRBJ1-1; d_gene: .; CDR3nt: TGTGCCAGCAGTAGACAGAGGACTGAAGCTTTCTTT; CDR3aa: CASSRQRTEAFF
v_gene: TRBV19; abundance: .; j_gene: TRBJ2-1; d_gene: .; CDR3nt: TGTGCCACGAGAACAGACAAACCCGAGCAGTTCTTC; CDR3aa: CATRTDKPEQFF
v_gene: TRBV9; abundance: .; j_gene: TRBJ1-2; d_gene: .; CDR3nt: TGTGCCAGCAGCGTCGCGCGGGAATCAAGGGAACTTTATGGCTACACCTTC; CDR3aa: CASSVARESRELYGYTF
v_gene: TRBV19; abundance: .; j_gene: TRBJ1-5; d_gene: .; CDR3nt: TGTGCCAGTATGAGGGCCGAAGGGCAGCCCCAGCATTTT; CDR3aa: CASMRAEGQPQHF
v_gene: TRBV7-8; abundance: .; j_gene: TRBJ1-1; d_gene: .; CDR3nt: TGTGCCAGCAGCTTAAGGGAGGTGGGCACTGAAGCTTTCTTT; CDR3aa: CASSLREVGTEAFF
v_gene: TRBV18; abundance: .; j_gene: TRBJ2-7; d_gene: .; CDR3nt: TGTGCCAGCTCACCAGTCTCGGGGTACTACGAGCAGTACTTC; CDR3aa: CASSPVSGYYEQYF
v_gene: TRBV11-3; abundance: .; j_gene: TRBJ1-4; d_gene: TRBD1; CDR3nt: TGTGCCAGCAGCTTAAGTCCAGGGGGACTGGCGGGTAAACTGTTTTTT; CDR3aa: CASSLSPGGLAGKLFF
v_gene: TRBV7-2; abundance: .; j_gene: TRBJ2-1; d_gene: TRBD1; CDR3nt: TGTGCCAGCAGCTTTGCCGGGACAGGGGCCTACAATGAGCAGTTCTTC; CDR3aa: CASSFAGTGAYNEQFF
v_gene: TRBV10-3; abundance: .; j_gene: TRBJ2-1; d_gene: TRBD2; CDR3nt: TGTGCCATCAGTGACCTTAGCGGGGGGGAATACAATGAGCAGTTCTTC; CDR3aa: CAISDLSGGEYNEQFF
v_gene: TRBV6-2/TRBV6-3; abundance: .; j_gene: TRBJ2-1; d_gene: TRBD1; CDR3nt: TGTGCCAGCAGTTTACCGGGACAGGCCAACAATGAGCAGTTCTTC; CDR3aa: CASSLPGQANNEQFF
v_gene: TRBV19; abundance: .; j_gene: TRBJ2-7; d_gene: TRBD2; CDR3nt: TGTGCCAGTAGGGGTTCCGGCGGGGGAACCTACGAGCAGTACTTC; CDR3aa: CASRGSGGGTYEQYF
v_gene: TRBV3-1/TRBV3-2; abundance: .; j_gene: TRBJ1-4; d_gene: TRBD1; CDR3nt: TGTGCCAGCAGGTCACAGGGGCGGCAGGAAAAACTGTTTTTT; CDR3aa: CASRSQGRQEKLFF
v_gene: TRBV6-2/TRBV6-3; abundance: .; j_gene: TRBJ1-2; d_gene: .; CDR3nt: TGTGCCAGCAGTTACCAGTGGTCCGGCTACACCTTC; CDR3aa: CASSYQWSGYTF
v_gene: TRBV12-3/TRBV12-4; abundance: .; j_gene: TRBJ2-5; d_gene: TRBD2; CDR3nt: TGTGCCAGCAGTTTTTCGGCGGGGGGGGTCCAGTACTTC; CDR3aa: CASSFSAGGVQYF
v_gene: TRBV27; abundance: .; j_gene: TRBJ2-5; d_gene: .; CDR3nt: TGTGCCAGCAGTTCTGTCCTAGCGCTCGCCCAAGAGACCCAGTACTTC; CDR3aa: CASSSVLALAQETQYF
v_gene: TRBV18; abundance: .; j_gene: TRBJ2-2; d_gene: .; CDR3nt: TGTGCCAGCTCTCGGACAAGCGCGAACACCGGGGAGCTGTTTTTT; CDR3aa: CASSRTSANTGELFF
v_gene: TRBV6-4; abundance: .; j_gene: TRBJ2-3; d_gene: TRBD2; CDR3nt: TGTGCCAGCAGTGAGACTAGCGGGGATTCAGATACGCAGTATTTT; CDR3aa: CASSETSGDSDTQYF
v_gene: TRBV29-1; abundance: .; j_gene: TRBJ2-1; d_gene: TRBD2; CDR3nt: TGCAGCGTTGATAGCGGGTTAGGGCGCTCCTACAATGAGCAGTTCTTC; CDR3aa: CSVDSGLGRSYNEQFF
v_gene: TRBV24-1; abundance: .; j_gene: TRBJ1-5; d_gene: TRBD1; CDR3nt: TGTGCCACCAGTGATAATCCCGGGACAGGGGCTAATCAGCCCCAGCATTTT; CDR3aa: CATSDNPGTGANQPQHF
v_gene: TRBV10-3; abundance: few; j_gene: TRBJ2-7; d_gene: TRBD1; CDR3nt: TGTGCCATCAGTGTGGGACAGGGGGCGCTGTACGAGCAGTACTTC; CDR3aa: CAISVGQGALYEQYF
v_gene: TRBV7-9; abundance: .; j_gene: TRBJ1-1; d_gene: .; CDR3nt: TGTGCCAGCAGGGTCGACAGGCCGAACACTGAAGCTTTCTTT; CDR3aa: CASRVDRPNTEAFF
v_gene: TRBV30; abundance: few; j_gene: TRBJ1-3; d_gene: .; CDR3nt: TGTGCCTGGAGTCGCGGCTCTGGAAACACCATATATTTT; CDR3aa: CAWSRGSGNTIYF
v_gene: TRBV7-3; abundance: .; j_gene: TRBJ2-2; d_gene: .; CDR3nt: TGTGCCAGCAGCGTCCAGGGTACCGGGGAGCTGTTTTTT; CDR3aa: CASSVQGTGELFF
v_gene: TRBV20-1; abundance: .; j_gene: TRBJ2-7; d_gene: TRBD2; CDR3nt: TGCAGTGCTAGTGGAGCGGGACTAGCGACCTACGAGCAGTACTTC; CDR3aa: CSASGAGLATYEQYF
v_gene: TRBV4-3; abundance: few; j_gene: TRBJ1-3; d_gene: .; CDR3nt: TGCGCCAGCAGCCCCGGGGACATAGTGGGAAACACCATATATTTT; CDR3aa: CASSPGDIVGNTIYF
v_gene: TRBV7-2; abundance: .; j_gene: TRBJ1-6; d_gene: .; CDR3nt: TGTGCCAGCAGCTTAGGAGGCCGCCGGCTAGGTTCACCCCTCCACTTT; CDR3aa: CASSLGGRRLGSPLHF
v_gene: TRBV7-9; abundance: .; j_gene: TRBJ1-1; d_gene: TRBD1; CDR3nt: TGTGCCAGCAGGGGACAGGGCCAGAACACTGAAGCTTTCTTT; CDR3aa: CASRGQGQNTEAFF
v_gene: TRBV19; abundance: .; j_gene: TRBJ2-3; d_gene: TRBD2; CDR3nt: TGTGCCAGTAGTTTCTCCGGGACTAGCGGGTCTCGCACAGATACGCAGTATTTT; CDR3aa: CASSFSGTSGSRTDTQYF
v_gene: TRBV7-8; abundance: .; j_gene: TRBJ2-2; d_gene: TRBD2; CDR3nt: TGTGCCAGCAGCCTCTCCGGGAGGGCCGGGGAGCTGTTTTTT; CDR3aa: CASSLSGRAGELFF
v_gene: TRBV19; abundance: .; j_gene: TRBJ1-2; d_gene: .; CDR3nt: TGTGCCAGTAGCTCCACGGGGGTTATTTTTCGATCGGGCTACACCTTC; CDR3aa: CASSSTGVIFRSGYTF
v_gene: TRBV7-9; abundance: .; j_gene: TRBJ2-7; d_gene: .; CDR3nt: TGTGCCAGCAGCTTAGAGGAGCGCTACGAGCAGTACTTC; CDR3aa: CASSLEERYEQYF
v_gene: TRBV4-1; abundance: .; j_gene: TRBJ1-2; d_gene: TRBD1; CDR3nt: TGCGCCAGCAGCCAAGGACAGGGGGTTTTGAACTATGGCTACACCTTC; CDR3aa: CASSQGQGVLNYGYTF
v_gene: TRBV5-1; abundance: .; j_gene: TRBJ2-3; d_gene: .; CDR3nt: TGCGCCAGCAGCTTGGAATGGGGGGCAGATACGCAGTATTTT; CDR3aa: CASSLEWGADTQYF
v_gene: TRBV18; abundance: .; j_gene: TRBJ1-5; d_gene: .; CDR3nt: TGTGCCAGCTCACCAAGTTCGGGTAATAGCAATCAGCCCCAGCATTTT; CDR3aa: CASSPSSGNSNQPQHF